This T cell receptor beta chain was obtained from a study of blood T cell repertoires in COVID-19. The V segment lost 6 bases and the J segment 3 bases; nucleotides outside the gene matches: 6. The CDR3 length is 14 residues. Germline assignment: CDR1 MNHEY and CDR2 SVGAGI. TCRdb keeps only in-frame clones here, not all; method: immunoSEQ multiplex PCR. The repertoire consists of 200,000 to 250,000 clones, with roughly four fifths occurring once and the leading ten covering under 2%. V gene TRBV6-5 combines with J gene TRBJ2-7; 9 bases line up with TRBD1. This clonotype was obtained from a man between 60 and 70 years old who had recovered from COVID-19. The sequenced sample was PBMCs or T cells enriched from blood (not recorded which). CDR3 DNA sequence: TGTGCCAGCAGCCTACGGGGACAGGGCTACGAGCAGTACTTC. Its protein product is CASSLRGQGYEQYF.